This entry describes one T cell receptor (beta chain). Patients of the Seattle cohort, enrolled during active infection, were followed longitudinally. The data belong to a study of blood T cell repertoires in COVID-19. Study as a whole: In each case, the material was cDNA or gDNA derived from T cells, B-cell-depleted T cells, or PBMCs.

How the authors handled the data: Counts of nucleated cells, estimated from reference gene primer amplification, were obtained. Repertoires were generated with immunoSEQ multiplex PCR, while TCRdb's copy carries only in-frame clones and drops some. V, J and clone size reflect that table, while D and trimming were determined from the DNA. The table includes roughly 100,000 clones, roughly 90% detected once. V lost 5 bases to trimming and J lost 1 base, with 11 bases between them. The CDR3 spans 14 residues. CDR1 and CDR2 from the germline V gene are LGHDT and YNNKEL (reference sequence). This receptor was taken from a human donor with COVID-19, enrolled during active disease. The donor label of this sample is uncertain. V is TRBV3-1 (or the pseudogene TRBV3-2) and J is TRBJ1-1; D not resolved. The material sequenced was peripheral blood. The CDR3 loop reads CASSTTQENTEAFF. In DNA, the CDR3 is TGTGCCAGCAGCACCACGCAGGAGAACACTGAAGCTTTCTTT.